This T cell receptor beta chain appears in the sequencing data of a study of blood T cell repertoires in COVID-19. Study-level background: COVID-19 samples from acute and convalescent phases originated in the United States, Italy and Spain.

Sequenced by immunoSEQ multiplex PCR; TCRdb stores in-frame clones only, minus some. Found here are around 300,000 clones, roughly 90% of them singletons; the top ten hold approximately 4.3%. Individuals drawn from around 25 US areas were about 18 to 95 years old. CDR1 is MDHEN, CDR2 SYDVKM, per germline. The V and J ends lost 4 bases and 5 bases respectively, with 9 bases between them. CDR3 length equals 13 residues. The TCR originated in a woman aged 18-29 years with acute COVID-19. Input material: PBMCs or T cells enriched from blood (not recorded which). This chain links TRBV28 with TRBJ2-4, with a tentative D call TRBD2 (6 bases). The CDR3 region is CASSSPSENIQYF. In DNA form, the CDR3 reads TGTGCCAGCAGTTCCCCTAGCGAAAACATTCAGTACTTC.